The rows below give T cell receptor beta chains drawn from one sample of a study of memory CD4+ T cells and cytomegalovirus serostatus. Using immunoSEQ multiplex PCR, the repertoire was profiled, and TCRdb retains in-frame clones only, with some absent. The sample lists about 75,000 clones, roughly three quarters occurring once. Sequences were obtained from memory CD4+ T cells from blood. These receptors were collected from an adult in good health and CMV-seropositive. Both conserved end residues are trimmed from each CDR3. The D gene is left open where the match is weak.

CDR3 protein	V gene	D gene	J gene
ASSPAMGRALYEQY	TRBV2	NA	TRBJ2-7
AWEKGGRSFDTQY	TRBV30	TRBD2	TRBJ2-3
ASSPQAEVSEAF	TRBV19	NA	TRBJ1-1
ASSPRTGDNEKLF	TRBV5-4	TRBD1	TRBJ1-4
ASKRTNRVPYEQY	TRBV2	NA	TRBJ2-7
AWSPTDTQY	TRBV30	NA	TRBJ2-3
ASSPTPGVTQY	TRBV5-1	NA	TRBJ2-5
ASSEMRGNGYT	TRBV10-2	NA	TRBJ1-2
ASSPDGSSGNTIY	TRBV6-6	NA	TRBJ1-3
ATSREVGEGYEQY	TRBV15	NA	TRBJ2-7
ASSLFRGETQY	TRBV7-9	NA	TRBJ2-5
AMARGLAGGPDTQY	TRBV30	NA	TRBJ2-3
ASSQTENTEAF	TRBV5-1	NA	TRBJ1-1
ASSRGVGQGYLGYT	TRBV27	TRBD1	TRBJ1-2
ASSLVGDSDTQY	TRBV5-4	NA	TRBJ2-3
ASRLRSYYGYT	TRBV6-5	NA	TRBJ1-2
PEKGETQY	TRBV20-1	NA	TRBJ2-5
ASSSMGLAPYNEQF	TRBV7-2	TRBD2	TRBJ2-1
ASSDARNQPQH	TRBV18	NA	TRBJ1-5
ASSYSGRSYT	TRBV6-5	NA	TRBJ1-2
AWSVSDTQY	TRBV30	NA	TRBJ2-3
ASSDLSGRSTDTQY	TRBV25-1	NA	TRBJ2-3
ASSSLQGNYSPLH	TRBV2	NA	TRBJ1-6
ASRDGTGTGNSPLH	TRBV5-1	TRBD1	TRBJ1-6
ASNDPGTPNTEAF	TRBV19	NA	TRBJ1-1
ASSPGLRTDTQY	TRBV7-9	NA	TRBJ2-3
SADVSYEQY	TRBV20-1	NA	TRBJ2-7
SAAQGTGTGNTIY	TRBV29-1	TRBD1	TRBJ1-3
ASSFIGQGGTEAF	TRBV7-2	TRBD1	TRBJ1-1
SVGQGAGTEAF	TRBV29-1	TRBD1	TRBJ1-1
SARDNYEQY	TRBV20-1	NA	TRBJ2-7
ASSLVSAVQETQY	TRBV11-3	NA	TRBJ2-5
SALGRREVV	TRBV20-1	TRBD2	TRBJ2-1
ASSPPGNIQY	TRBV18	NA	TRBJ2-4
ASSFVGRDEKLF	TRBV5-5	NA	TRBJ1-4
ASRSTVNTEAF	TRBV2	NA	TRBJ1-1
ASSLGTGWSGELF	TRBV11-2	TRBD1	TRBJ2-2
AWTLGYEQY	TRBV30	NA	TRBJ2-7
ASSPGFAANGYT	TRBV18	NA	TRBJ1-2
ASSPARSGQETQY	TRBV7-2	NA	TRBJ2-5